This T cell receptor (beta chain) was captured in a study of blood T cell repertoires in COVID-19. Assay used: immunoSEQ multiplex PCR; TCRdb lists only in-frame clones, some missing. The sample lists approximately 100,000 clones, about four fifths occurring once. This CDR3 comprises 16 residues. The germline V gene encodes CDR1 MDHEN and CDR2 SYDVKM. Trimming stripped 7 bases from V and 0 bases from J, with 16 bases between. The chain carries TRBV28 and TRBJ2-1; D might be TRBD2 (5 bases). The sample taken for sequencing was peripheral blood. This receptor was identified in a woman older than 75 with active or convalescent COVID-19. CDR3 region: CASIGSGGRSYNEQFF. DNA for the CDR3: TGTGCCAGCATAGGGAGCGGCGGGCGCTCCTACAATGAGCAGTTCTTC.